The clone carrying this T cell receptor beta chain was counted many times. Antigen unknown. These data belong to a study of regulatory T cells in long-lasting Graves disease. Researchers made TCR beta libraries by using iRepertoire HTBI primers and running Arm-PCR on CDR3 regions. In the original workflow: Identified across the samples were 50 to 70 TRBV segments and approximately 14 TRBJ segments. MiXCR, applied by TCRdb to the multiplex PCR reads, yields one record per CDR3 protein. V and J calls and clone size were set by TCRdb, not the authors. Of 350,000 to 550,000 distinct CDR3 sequences listed, about 15% are singletons. The length of the CDR3 is 13 residues. V shed 3 bases and J shed 6 bases, with 14 bases lying between them. Germline CDR1 GTSNPN, CDR2 SVGIG (reference sequence). Findings and limits, study-wide: Tissue studied was limited to peripheral blood, excluding thyroid tissue.

Regarding time point: newly diagnosed GD, antithyroid drugs for less than 3 months. Preparation of the TCR library used RNA extracted from PBMCs. The same sample was also studied in work on T cells in Graves' hyperthyroidism and ophthalmopathy.

Sequenced here: peripheral blood mononuclear cells (PBMCs), sampled at new diagnosis, from a patient treated with antithyroid drugs. The receptor's source is a woman in her 30s with Graves disease. The rearrangement joins TRBV30 to TRBJ1-1; weak D call: TRBD1 (5 bases). The CDR3 coding sequence is TGTGCCTGGAGGATTCCGGGACCACCTGAAGCTTTCTTT. Amino acids: CAWRIPGPPEAFF.